One and the same sample provided the 5 T cell receptor beta chains below, sequenced in a study of blood T cell repertoires in COVID-19. This table comes from immunoSEQ multiplex PCR, and its TCRdb copy is limited to in-frame clones, with some not included. The sample has more than 450,000 clones, about nine tenths seen once; the top ten hold 0.7%. Sequencing used PBMCs or T cells enriched from blood (not recorded which). The source of these receptors is a woman between 18 and 29 years old who had recovered from COVID-19.

The chain uses TRBV30 and TRBJ1-3; 7 nucleotides align to TRBD1. From germline, CDR1 is GTSNPN and CDR2 SVGIG (reference sequence). The CDR3 has 16 residues. Trimming at V came to 2 bases and at J to 0 bases, leaving 7 bases not matched to a gene. CDR3 sequence: CAWSIRGQNSGNTIYF. Here the CDR3 DNA reads TGTGCCTGGAGTATACGGGGACAGAACTCTGGAAACACCATATATTTT. Together with reference TRBV30 and TRBJ1-3, the CDR3 gives the full variable domain: SQTIHQWPATLVQPVGSPLSLECTVEGTSNPNLYWYRQAAGRGLQLLFYSVGIGQISSEVPQNLSASRPQDRQFILSSKKLLLSDSGFYLCAWSIRGQNSGNTIYFGEGSWLTVV.

Only one count was recorded for this clone. The chain is built from TRBV10-3 and TRBJ2-6, with D possibly being TRBD1 (6 bases). The CDR3 length is 16 residues. V lost 5 bases, J lost 0 bases, and 11 bases lay in between. Germline V gene sequence: CDR1 ENHRY, CDR2 SYGVKD. CDR3 residues: CAISLTGYSGANVLTF. The CDR3 region has the DNA TGTGCCATCAGTTTGACAGGCTACTCTGGGGCCAACGTCCTGACTTTC.

This clone was seen a few times. The chain carries TRBV16 and TRBJ2-3, with D unclear. This CDR3 is built from 13 residues. V lost 0 bases to trimming and J lost 4 bases, with 5 bases between them. Germline V gene data show CDR1 as KGHSY and CDR2 as FQNENV. The CDR3 protein is CASSQSPADTQYF. Here the CDR3 DNA reads TGTGCCAGCAGCCAATCGCCAGCAGATACGCAGTATTTT.

This CDR3 is CASSPGTGYTEAFF. The DNA of the CDR3 is TGTGCCAGCAGCCCCGGGACAGGGTACACTGAAGCTTTCTTT. V usage is TRBV5-4 and J usage is TRBJ1-1; 9 bases match TRBD1. This CDR3 comprises 14 residues. V trimming: 4 bases; J trimming: 3 bases; junction bases outside the gene matches: 4. Germline CDR1 and CDR2: SGHNT and YYREEE (reference sequence).

The rearrangement joins TRBV15 to TRBJ1-1; tentative D call: TRBD1 (5 bases). The CDR3 is 15 residues long. The germline gives CDR1 LNHNV, CDR2 YYDKDF (reference sequence). V gave up 1 base and J gave up 5 bases, with 14 bases separating them. CDR3 protein: CATSRVRGVKTEAFF. The CDR3 bases are TGTGCCACCAGCAGAGTCCGGGGGGTAAAGACTGAAGCTTTCTTT.